The following is a T cell receptor (beta chain) sequence with its context. This sample was taken from a study of blood T cell repertoires in COVID-19. Germline CDR1 KGHSH, CDR2 LQKENI. The CDR3 totals 15 residues. Trimming cost V 6 bases and J 4 bases; bases outside gene matches: 3. Original data processing: Amplifying reference gene primers gave estimates of nucleated cell counts. Produced via immunoSEQ multiplex PCR; TCRdb's table is partial and in-frame only. V and J calls and clone size follow that table, whereas D and trimming were derived from the DNA. The sample carries tens of thousands of clones, around four fifths recorded once.

Source material: peripheral blood. The chain links TRBV18 to TRBJ2-3; 14 bases fit TRBD2. This clonotype was sampled from a human donor in a cohort sampled during active COVID-19. As DNA, the CDR3 is TGTGCCAGCTCCGTGGGACTAGCGGGGGCAGATACGCAGTATTTT. Its translation: CASSVGLAGADTQYF. The variable domain in full, completed from reference TRBV18 and TRBJ2-3, reads NAGVMQNPRHLVRRRGQEARLRCSPMKGHSHVYWYRQLPEEGLKFMVYLQKENIIDESGMPKERFSAEFPKEGPSILRIQQVVRGDSAAYFCASSVGLAGADTQYFGPGTRLTVL.